This T cell receptor beta chain was retrieved from a study of shared clonotypes between healthy human individuals. Original data processing: Junction-only sequences produced by ImmunoSEQ had no quality scores, so filtering differed. Profiling relied on immunoSEQ multiplex PCR, and the TCRdb table lists in-frame clones only, not all of them. The V and J calls and clone size were taken over from that table, and D and trimming were inferred from the DNA. The data show more than 400,000 clones, with around 85% seen just once and about 13% held by the top ten. The CDR3 length is 16 residues. Germline-derived CDR1 and CDR2 are SEHNR and FQNEAQ (reference sequence). V gave up 3 bases and J gave up 0 bases, with 12 bases separating them.

The sequence was collected from a woman aged 40 to 49 in good health. Some clones in this sample may be carry-over from other donors' samples. Sequenced material: PBMCs. The genes are TRBV7-9 and TRBJ2-1; D uncertain. This CDR3 reads CASSFPLSSSYNEQFF. The DNA for the CDR3 is TGTGCCAGCAGCTTCCCCCTCTCTAGCTCCTACAATGAGCAGTTCTTC.